Listed below are T cell receptor beta chains from one sample, sequenced in a study of cytomegalovirus exposure and HLA in healthy donors. Clones were sequenced by immunoSEQ multiplex PCR, and TCRdb holds only the in-frame ones, with some missing. The data contain about 130,000 clones, roughly four fifths of them singletons. Specimen: PBMCs. These receptors came from a woman aged 45 to 65 in good health and CMV-seronegative. CDR3s include the opening cysteine and the closing phenylalanine or tryptophan. A D gene is named only where the DNA matches it firmly. For some rows the clone size is stated as once, few or many, or as a class when expanded; others skip it.

CASSYSRTGAQPQHF | TGTGCCAGCAGTTACTCCCGGACAGGGGCTCAGCCCCAGCATTTT | TRBJ1-5 | TRBV6-5 | few | TRBD1
CASSQSRRWVTDTQYF | TGTGCCAGCAGCCAATCCAGGAGGTGGGTGACAGATACGCAGTATTTT | TRBJ2-3 | TRBV7-8 | - | -
CASSPGLTRSVYNEQFF | TGTGCCAGCAGCCCCGGTCTAACGAGGAGTGTGTACAATGAGCAGTTCTTC | TRBJ2-1 | TRBV9 | - | -
CASHQGAGGVGTGELFF | TGTGCCAGCCATCAGGGGGCTGGCGGTGTTGGGACCGGGGAGCTGTTTTTT | TRBJ2-2 | TRBV7-9 | once | TRBD1
CASSEDWGPYGYTF | TGTGCCAGCAGTGAGGACTGGGGGCCCTATGGCTACACCTTC | TRBJ1-2 | TRBV2 | - | -
CASSLVLGQGAISSYEQYF | TGTGCCAGCAGTTTAGTTTTGGGACAGGGGGCTATTAGCTCCTACGAGCAGTACTTC | TRBJ2-7 | TRBV28 | - | TRBD1
CASSRGGATNQPQHF | TGTGCCAGCAGCCGCGGGGGAGCTACAAATCAGCCCCAGCATTTT | TRBJ1-5 | TRBV9 | - | -
CASSAQGRSNQPQHF | TGTGCCAGCAGTGCGCAGGGCAGAAGCAATCAGCCCCAGCATTTT | TRBJ1-5 | TRBV6-1 | - | -
CASSITAGHNTEAFF | TGTGCCAGTAGTATAACGGCAGGGCATAACACTGAAGCTTTCTTT | TRBJ1-1 | TRBV19 | - | -
CSVEGGQSVDGYPF | TGCAGCGTTGAAGGGGGGCAGTCGGTAGATGGCTACCCCTTC | TRBJ1-2 | TRBV29-1 | - | -
CASSRQGGNQPQHF | TGCGCCAGCAGCCGACAGGGTGGGAATCAGCCCCAGCATTTT | TRBJ1-5 | TRBV10-2 | - | TRBD1
CASSQGTSGGADTQYF | TGTGCCAGCAGCCAAGGGACTAGCGGCGGCGCAGATACGCAGTATTTT | TRBJ2-3 | TRBV4-2 | - | TRBD2
CASRGQRRGYTF | TGTGCCAGCAGGGGACAGAGGCGGGGCTACACCTTC | TRBJ1-2 | TRBV6-5 | - | TRBD1
CASSQDGAGTSYNEQFF | TGCGCCAGCAGCCAAGATGGGGCGGGAACATCCTACAATGAGCAGTTCTTC | TRBJ2-1 | TRBV4-3 | - | -
CASSLLGRGGPGSGELFF | TGTGCCAGCAGCCTGTTAGGGCGGGGAGGGCCTGGATCCGGGGAGCTGTTTTTT | TRBJ2-2 | TRBV7-3 | - | TRBD2
CASSLAGSGKETQYF | TGTGCCAGCAGCTTAGCAGGCTCCGGGAAAGAGACCCAGTACTTC | TRBJ2-5 | TRBV7-2 | - | -
CASSLVLGSSYEQYF | TGTGCCAGCAGCTTAGTTCTCGGGAGCTCCTACGAGCAGTACTTC | TRBJ2-7 | TRBV7-2 | - | -
CASSLREQETQYF | TGTGCCAGCAGCTTACGGGAGCAAGAGACCCAGTACTTC | TRBJ2-5 | TRBV7-9 | - | -
CASSDQTSGKGNEQFF | TGTGCCAGCAGTGACCAGACTAGCGGAAAAGGGAATGAGCAGTTCTTC | TRBJ2-1 | TRBV6-4 | - | TRBD2
CASSSSSGNTIYF | TGTGCCAGCAGTTCTAGTTCTGGAAACACCATATATTTT | TRBJ1-3 | TRBV7-9 | few | -
CASSQELAGSYEQYF | TGTGCCAGCAGCCAAGAGCTAGCGGGCTCCTACGAGCAGTACTTC | TRBJ2-7 | TRBV4-2 | - | TRBD2
CASSRRGLADNEQFF | TGTGCCAGCAGCCGTAGGGGACTAGCGGACAATGAGCAGTTCTTC | TRBJ2-1 | TRBV4-2 | - | TRBD2
CASSLSGNQPQHF | TGTGCCAGCAGCTTATCGGGTAATCAGCCCCAGCATTTT | TRBJ1-5 | TRBV7-2 | - | -
CAISEGTGRGYYSNQPQHF | TGTGCCATCAGTGAGGGGACAGGAAGAGGGTACTATAGCAATCAGCCCCAGCATTTT | TRBJ1-5 | TRBV10-3 | - | TRBD1
CASSERTSSYNEQFF | TGCGCCAGCAGCGAGAGGACTAGCTCTTACAATGAGCAGTTCTTC | TRBJ2-1 | TRBV5-1 | - | TRBD2
CASSHPTGEGVNTEAFF | TGTGCCAGCAGCCACCCGACAGGGGAGGGAGTGAACACTGAAGCTTTCTTT | TRBJ1-1 | TRBV27 | - | TRBD1
CASSLSFGQGAAGRTYEQYF | TGTGCCAGCAGTTTATCGTTCGGACAGGGGGCCGCCGGGAGGACCTACGAGCAGTACTTC | TRBJ2-7 | TRBV27 | - | TRBD1
CASSLAPLDEQFF | TGTGCCAGCAGTTTAGCGCCTTTGGATGAGCAGTTCTTC | TRBJ2-1 | TRBV28 | once | -
CSVEDRSGGGDGYTF | TGCAGCGTTGAAGATCGGAGTGGGGGAGGGGATGGCTACACCTTC | TRBJ1-2 | TRBV29-1 | - | -
CASRDRDRGSYEQYF | TGTGCCAGCAGAGACCGGGACAGGGGCTCCTACGAGCAGTACTTC | TRBJ2-7 | TRBV6-5 | - | TRBD1
CASSPGQSGGYTF | TGTGCCAGCTCACCGGGACAGTCCGGCGGTTACACCTTC | TRBJ1-2 | TRBV18 | - | TRBD1
CASSPAGGPKTQYF | TGTGCCAGCAGCCCTGCGGGGGGGCCAAAGACCCAGTACTTC | TRBJ2-5 | TRBV5-4 | - | TRBD2